A selection of T cell receptor beta chains follows, all from one sample in a study of identical twins. TCRdb recomputed calls from the 5' RACE reads with MiXCR, one row per CDR3 protein. The table records approximately 700,000 distinct CDR3 sequences, roughly 6% of them present only once. Sequences were obtained from naive T cells sorted from blood. The receptors here all came from a man between 18 and 29 years old in good health. CDR3s include the opening cysteine and the closing phenylalanine or tryptophan. D genes are given only for firm matches. Size is omitted from some rows. Given values are once, few, many or a class for expanded clones.

TRBV16	few	TRBD2	TRBJ2-5	15	CASSQSRTRRETQYF	TGTGCCAGCAGCCAATCCCGGACTAGGAGAGAGACCCAGTACTTC
TRBV25-1	many	.	TRBJ2-6	14	CASSVDTGANVLTF	TGTGCCAGCAGTGTCGACACTGGGGCCAACGTCCTGACTTTC
TRBV9	few	.	TRBJ2-5	14	CASSVYGDVETQYF	TGTGCCAGCAGCGTATACGGGGATGTAGAGACCCAGTACTTC
TRBV10-3	many	.	TRBJ1-1	12	CAISESSTEAFF	TGTGCCATCAGTGAGTCCAGCACTGAAGCTTTCTTT
TRBV7-2	many	.	TRBJ1-6	12	CASLEGNSPLHF	TGTGCCAGCCTCGAGGGTAATTCACCCCTCCACTTT
TRBV7-9	many	.	TRBJ2-2	15	CASSSSLVGTGELFF	TGTGCCAGCAGCTCCTCACTAGTAGGCACCGGGGAGCTGTTTTTT
TRBV28	many	.	TRBJ2-7	12	CASKAGSSEQYF	TGTGCCAGCAAGGCAGGTAGTTCGGAGCAGTACTTC
TRBV12-3/TRBV12-4	many	TRBD1	TRBJ2-2	15	CASSFRTGLTGELFF	TGTGCCAGCAGTTTCCGGACAGGTCTTACCGGGGAGCTGTTTTTT
TRBV9	few	.	TRBJ2-3	15	CASSVDPTSTDTQYF	TGTGCCAGCAGCGTAGACCCCACGAGCACAGATACGCAGTATTTT
TRBV4-2	many	TRBD1	TRBJ1-1	14	CASSPTGVSTEAFF	TGTGCCAGCAGCCCGACAGGGGTGAGCACTGAAGCTTTCTTT
TRBV7-3	.	TRBD2	TRBJ2-3	17	CASSSRTSSGRADTQYF	TGTGCCAGCAGCTCACGAACCTCTAGCGGGAGGGCAGATACGCAGTATTTT
TRBV7-9	many	TRBD2	TRBJ2-1	15	CASSIGLAGGNEQFF	TGTGCCAGCAGCATAGGACTAGCGGGAGGCAATGAGCAGTTCTTC
TRBV4-3	many	.	TRBJ2-1	15	CASSQDWAFGNEQFF	TGCGCCAGCAGCCAAGATTGGGCATTCGGCAATGAGCAGTTCTTC
TRBV7-8	many	.	TRBJ2-1	11	CASSLPPEQFF	TGTGCCAGCAGCCTACCCCCCGAGCAGTTCTTC
TRBV14	.	.	TRBJ2-6	19	CASSQIGSRYYSGANVLTF	TGTGCCAGCAGCCAAATTGGCAGCCGCTATTACTCTGGGGCCAACGTCCTGACTTTC
TRBV7-3	many	TRBD1	TRBJ2-1	19	CASSLRTGGFTGTYNEQFF	TGTGCCAGCAGCTTGAGGACAGGGGGCTTTACCGGGACCTACAATGAGCAGTTCTTC
TRBV7-9	many	.	TRBJ2-5	13	CASSPAGGETQYF	TGTGCCAGCTCCCCCGCCGGGGGAGAGACCCAGTACTTC
TRBV5-1	few	.	TRBJ1-3	16	CASSLDRGASGNTIYF	TGCGCCAGCAGCTTGGATCGGGGGGCTTCCGGAAACACCATATATTTT
TRBV5-6	many	.	TRBJ1-2	17	CASSLGSRASLNYGYTF	TGTGCCAGCAGCTTGGGGAGCAGGGCGAGCTTAAACTATGGCTACACCTTC
TRBV7-9	many	.	TRBJ2-2	13	CASSKINTGELFF	TGTGCCAGCAGCAAGATCAACACCGGGGAGCTGTTTTTT
TRBV20-1	few	.	TRBJ2-7	14	CSARDPKRSYEQYF	TGCAGTGCTAGAGATCCCAAAAGGTCTTACGAGCAGTACTTC
TRBV29-1	many	.	TRBJ2-5	15	CSVDLGRGRVGTQYF	TGCAGCGTGGATCTAGGCCGGGGAAGAGTGGGGACCCAGTACTTC
TRBV5-1	many	TRBD1	TRBJ1-1	14	CASSFVDRDQMAFF	TGCGCCAGCAGCTTTGTCGACAGGGACCAAATGGCTTTCTTT
TRBV10-3	many	TRBD1	TRBJ2-1	15	CAIRGQGAKYNEQFF	TGTGCCATCAGGGGACAGGGGGCGAAATACAATGAGCAGTTCTTC
TRBV20-1	.	TRBD2	TRBJ2-5	17	CSARAPLIAGFGETQYF	TGCAGTGCTAGGGCCCCGCTGATAGCGGGATTTGGAGAGACCCAGTACTTC
TRBV12-3/TRBV12-4	many	TRBD2	TRBJ2-1	16	CASSRTSGENWNEQFF	TGTGCCAGCAGCCGGACTAGCGGGGAAAACTGGAATGAGCAGTTCTTC
TRBV7-9	.	.	TRBJ2-1	14	CASSLSRGDNEQFF	TGTGCCAGCAGCTTAAGTCGTGGGGACAATGAGCAGTTCTTC
TRBV24-1	many	.	TRBJ2-1	14	CATSDPGQIDEQFF	TGTGCCACCAGTGACCCTGGACAGATCGATGAGCAGTTCTTC
TRBV3-1	.	TRBD2	TRBJ2-1	17	CASSYPTLPGGYNEQFF	TGTGCCAGCAGCTATCCTACTCTCCCGGGAGGCTACAATGAGCAGTTCTTC